The rows below give T cell receptor beta chains drawn from one sample of a study of memory CD4+ T cells and cytomegalovirus serostatus. Clones were sequenced by immunoSEQ multiplex PCR, and TCRdb holds only the in-frame ones, with some missing. The sample records some 57,000 clones, approximately 79% being singletons. The source material was memory CD4+ T cells from blood. The receptor set was obtained from an adult in good health and CMV-seronegative. The CDR3 runs from the conserved cysteine through the conserved F or W. Each record gives: D gene, clone size, V gene, J gene, CDR3 DNA, CDR3 protein. D genes are given only for firm matches. A clone size is listed for some rows: how often the clone was seen (once, few, many), or a class if it is expanded.

>TRBD1|NA|TRBV6-4|TRBJ2-7
TGTGCCAGCAGTGAAGTAGGGGGCCCCCAGTACTTC
CASSEVGGPQYF
>TRBD2|NA|TRBV27|TRBJ2-7
TGTGCCAGCAGTTTAGGGCGGGAGGCGTACGAGCAGTACTTC
CASSLGREAYEQYF
>NA|NA|TRBV6-1|TRBJ2-5
TGTGCCAGCAGTGCCGACCGCAGGGGCGGGGAGACCCAGTACTTC
CASSADRRGGETQYF
>TRBD2|NA|TRBV7-3|TRBJ2-2
TGTGCCAGCGGGCTAGCGGGAGTCACCGGGGAGCTGTTTTTT
CASGLAGVTGELFF
>NA|NA|TRBV7-2|TRBJ2-5
TGTGCCAGCAGCTTAACCGGACACCAAGAGACCCAGTACTTC
CASSLTGHQETQYF
>TRBD1|NA|TRBV19|TRBJ2-3
TGTGCCAGTAGTATTGGAGACAGGGACGATACGCAGTATTTT
CASSIGDRDDTQYF
>NA|NA|TRBV7-2|TRBJ2-1
TGTGCCAGCAGCTTAGGTGGTGCGGTACTTAATGAGCAGTTCTTC
CASSLGGAVLNEQFF
>NA|NA|TRBV5-1|TRBJ2-7
TGCGCCAGCAGCTTCGGAAACCAGAACTACGAGCAGTACTTC
CASSFGNQNYEQYF
>TRBD2|NA|TRBV5-4|TRBJ2-3
TGTGCCAGCAGCTTGGGGACTAGGATGCTCGGTACGCAGTATTTT
CASSLGTRMLGTQYF
>NA|NA|TRBV18|TRBJ1-3
TGTGCCAGCTCACTCGTGGGTTCTGGAAACACCATATATTTT
CASSLVGSGNTIYF
>TRBD1|NA|TRBV18|TRBJ2-3
TGTGCCAGCTCACCACCGAGAGGGGGCGCGGGCACAGATACGCAGTATTTT
CASSPPRGGAGTDTQYF
>NA|NA|TRBV29-1|TRBJ1-1
TGCAGCGCCAATGGGGCAGGGATCACTGAAGCTTTCTTT
CSANGAGITEAFF
>NA|NA|TRBV5-1|TRBJ1-3
TGCGCCAGCAGCCGGACAGACTCTGGAAACACCATATATTTT
CASSRTDSGNTIYF
>NA|few|TRBV6-6|TRBJ1-3
TGTGCCAGCAGTTTCGGTGGCTCTGGAAACACCATATATTTT
CASSFGGSGNTIYF
>NA|NA|TRBV28|TRBJ1-6
TGTGCCAGCAGTTTAACAGACTCCTATAATTCACCCCTCCACTTT
CASSLTDSYNSPLHF
>TRBD2|medium-sized|TRBV5-1|TRBJ2-3
TGCGCCAGCAGCCCTAGCGGGAGCACAGATACGCAGTATTTT
CASSPSGSTDTQYF
>NA|NA|TRBV10-3|TRBJ2-1
TGTGCCATCAGTGAGTCATTTAGCGGTGAGCAGTTCTTC
CAISESFSGEQFF
>NA|NA|TRBV7-9|TRBJ1-5
TGTGCCAGCAGCCAAGGGGACGTCCGCAATCAGCCCCAGCATTTT
CASSQGDVRNQPQHF
>NA|once|TRBV5-1|TRBJ2-2
TGCGCCAGCAGTTTGAGAGCTAGTGCGGGCGGGGAGCTGTTTTTT
CASSLRASAGGELFF
>TRBD1|NA|TRBV15|TRBJ1-5
TGTGCCACCAGCTGGGACAGGGGGCTACAGCCCCAGCATTTT
CATSWDRGLQPQHF
>NA|once|TRBV19|TRBJ1-5
TGTGCCAGTAGTGAAGGGGGTAGCAATCAGCCCCAGCATTTT
CASSEGGSNQPQHF
>NA|NA|TRBV2|TRBJ1-2
TGTGCCAGCAGTCCCGACTCCAGGGGCTATGGCTACACCTTC
CASSPDSRGYGYTF
>TRBD1|NA|TRBV4-1|TRBJ2-4
TGCGCCAGCAGCCCTCAAGGAACAGGGGGAGGCAAAAACATTCAGTACTTC
CASSPQGTGGGKNIQYF
>NA|NA|TRBV6-1|TRBJ2-5
TGTGCCAGCAGTGGAAGTCTCGGGTACCAAGAGACCCAGTACTTC
CASSGSLGYQETQYF